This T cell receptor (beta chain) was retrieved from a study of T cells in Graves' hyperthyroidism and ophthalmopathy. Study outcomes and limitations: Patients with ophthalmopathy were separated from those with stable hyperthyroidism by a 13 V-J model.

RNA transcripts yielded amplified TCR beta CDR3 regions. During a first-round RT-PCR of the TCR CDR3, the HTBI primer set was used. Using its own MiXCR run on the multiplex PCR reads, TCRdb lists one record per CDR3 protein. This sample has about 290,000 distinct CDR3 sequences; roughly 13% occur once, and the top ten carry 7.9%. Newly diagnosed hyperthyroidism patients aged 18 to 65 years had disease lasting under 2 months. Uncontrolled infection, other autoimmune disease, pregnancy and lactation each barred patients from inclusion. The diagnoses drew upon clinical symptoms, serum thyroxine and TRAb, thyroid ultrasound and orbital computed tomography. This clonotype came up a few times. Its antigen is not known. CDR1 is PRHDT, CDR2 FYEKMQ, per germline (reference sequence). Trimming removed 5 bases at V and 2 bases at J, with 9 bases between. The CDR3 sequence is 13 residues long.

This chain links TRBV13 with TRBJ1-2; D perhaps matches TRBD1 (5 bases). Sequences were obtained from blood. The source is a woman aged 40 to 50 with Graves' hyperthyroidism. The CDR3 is CASSRDRNYGYTF. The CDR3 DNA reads TGTGCCAGCAGCCGCGACAGAAACTATGGCTACACCTTC.